The 27 T cell receptor beta chains below were found in one sample sequenced in a study of blood T cells in healthy people across ages. Sample-barcoded 5' priming and a J-beta primer mix drove a second PCR of about 6 to 12 cycles. Each CDR3 protein gets one entry after TCRdb re-called the 5' RACE reads with MiXCR. This table has around 1,500,000 distinct CDR3 sequences, 40% to 50% appearing once. Sequencing used blood. These receptors were collected from a woman aged 18-35 years in good health.

This clonotype was counted between two and nine times. The chain is built from TRBV25-1 and TRBJ1-6, with D uncertain. Germline CDR1 and CDR2: MGHDK and SYGVNS. The CDR3 totals 13 residues. With 10 bases removed from V and 7 bases from J, the gap between germline ends came to 14 bases. The CDR3 nucleotides are TGTGCCACCAAAATGGGAATAAATTCACCCCTCCACTTT. Residues: CATKMGINSPLHF.

This clonotype was seen once. The chain carries TRBV19 and TRBJ2-3, with a weak D call TRBD1 (6 bases). The CDR3 consists of 13 residues. The V end lost 4 bases, the J end lost 6 bases, and 11 bases lay between the germline ends. Germline CDR1 LNHDA, CDR2 SQIVND (reference sequence). The CDR3 DNA is TGTGCCAGTAGTAGTTACAGGGCTGATACGCAGTATTTT. Translation gives CASSSYRADTQYF.

V usage is TRBV20-1 and J usage is TRBJ2-2, with 10 bases matching TRBD1. Germline loops: CDR1 DFQATT, CDR2 SNEGSKA (reference sequence). The CDR3 has 15 residues. After removal of 3 bases from V and 1 base from J, the junction contained 2 bases not matched to a gene. CDR3 region: CSARDRGENTGELFF. As DNA, the CDR3 is TGCAGTGCTAGGGACAGGGGGGAGAACACCGGGGAGCTGTTTTTT.

This chain connects TRBV4-1 to TRBJ2-1; 11 positions match TRBD2. There are 14 residues in the CDR3. V was pared by 2 bases and J by 6 bases, with 0 bases of the junction left unmatched. Germline V CDR1 and CDR2: MGHRA, YSYEKL. CDR3 DNA: TGCGCCAGCAGCCAAACTAGCGGGAGCAATGAGCAGTTCTTC. Translation gives CASSQTSGSNEQFF.

The rearrangement uses TRBV20-1 and TRBJ2-5, with 10 positions matching TRBD2. Matching the DNA end better, TRBJ2-7 makes the J call doubtful. The CDR3 has 16 amino acids. In germline, CDR1 is DFQATT, CDR2 SNEGSKA (reference sequence). Here the CDR3 DNA reads TGCAGTGCTGCGGGGCTAGCGGGAGACCCAACCTACGAGCAGTACTTC. Protein: CSAAGLAGDPTYEQYF.

The chain is built from TRBV3-1 and TRBJ1-2, with D unresolved. Germline CDR1 LGHDT, CDR2 YNNKEL (reference sequence). The CDR3 is made up of 14 amino acids. Trimming shortened V by 1 base and J by 8 bases, and 14 bases separated the two germline ends. The CDR3 nucleotides are TGTGCCAGCAGCCAAGGAGACCCTAAGGAAGGCTACACCTTC. Protein: CASSQGDPKEGYTF.

This chain uses TRBV10-3 with TRBJ1-2; TRBD1 might be the D (6 bases). CDR3 length: 13 residues. Trimming pared 5 bases from V and 4 bases from J, leaving 11 bases between. The germline gives CDR1 ENHRY, CDR2 SYGVKD. Here the CDR3 reads CAISPGTIYGYTF. CDR3 in DNA: TGTGCCATCAGTCCCGGGACAATCTATGGCTACACCTTC.

This clonotype was counted a few times. V and J are TRBV4-1 and TRBJ2-7, with D tentatively TRBD2 (6 bases). The V end was cut by 1 base, the J end by 3 bases, with 13 bases between. The germline V gene encodes CDR1 MGHRA and CDR2 YSYEKL. This CDR3 region has 15 residues. In DNA form, the CDR3 reads TGCGCCAGCAGCCAAGTCTTTTCTAGCGACTACGAGCAGTACTTC. The encoded protein is CASSQVFSSDYEQYF.

This chain joins TRBV27 and TRBJ2-7; 8 bases align to TRBD1. The junction had 11 bases not matched to a gene; V was cut back by 3 bases and J by 7 bases. CDR3 length equals 15 residues. Germline V gene lookup returns CDR1 MNHEY and CDR2 SMNVEV (reference sequence). This CDR3 reads CASSFTGGSNNEQYF. The CDR3 nucleotides are TGTGCCAGCAGTTTCACAGGGGGGTCTAACAATGAGCAGTACTTC.

The rearrangement links TRBV7-9 to TRBJ1-6, with 10 bases matching TRBD1. V was clipped by 1 base and J by 8 bases; unmatched bases: 5. From germline, CDR1 is SEHNR and CDR2 FQNEAQ (reference sequence). The CDR3 sequence is 16 residues long. The CDR3 protein is CASSLGQGAWDSPLHF. The CDR3 nucleotides are TGTGCCAGCAGCTTAGGACAGGGGGCTTGGGATTCACCCCTCCACTTT.

The chain links TRBV9 to TRBJ2-7, with 8 bases matching TRBD2. The germline gives CDR1 SGDLS, CDR2 YYNGEE. Trimming cost V 2 bases and J 3 bases; bases outside gene matches: 13. The CDR3 has 17 residues. CDR3 in DNA: TGTGCCAGCAGCGTTAGCGGGGCCGGTGGGGACTTCTACGAGCAGTACTTC. This encodes CASSVSGAGGDFYEQYF.

This clonotype was seen only a few times. This chain's CDR3 is CASSSVPADTQYF. The CDR3, as DNA: TGTGCCAGCAGCTCCGTTCCGGCTGATACGCAGTATTTT. The rearrangement links TRBV7-9 to TRBJ2-3; D gene unclear. Germline V CDR1 and CDR2: SEHNR, FQNEAQ (reference sequence). The CDR3 sequence is 13 residues long. V dropped 4 bases and J dropped 6 bases, with 11 bases sitting between them.

The rearrangement uses TRBV3-1 and TRBJ1-5, with no clear D. The V gene lost 0 bases and the J gene lost 4 bases, with 10 bases spanning the gap. Germline V CDR1 and CDR2: LGHDT, YNNKEL (reference sequence). The CDR3 length is 15 residues. The CDR3 loop is CASSQDPNGNQPQHF. CDR3 bases: TGTGCCAGCAGCCAAGATCCTAATGGGAATCAGCCCCAGCATTTT.

This clonotype was seen a single time. The rearrangement uses TRBV20-1 and TRBJ2-3; D is perhaps TRBD1 or TRBD2 (5 bases each). From germline, CDR1 is DFQATT and CDR2 SNEGSKA (reference sequence). CDR3 length: 15 residues. V dropped 5 bases and J dropped 4 bases, with 19 bases sitting between them. The CDR3 nucleotides are TGCAGTGCTTCCGGAGGTTGGCAGGGACCAGATACGCAGTATTTT. Translating it yields CSASGGWQGPDTQYF.

This clonotype came up a few times. This chain uses TRBV5-1 with TRBJ2-1; 8 bases line up with TRBD2. Germline V gene data show CDR1 as SGHRS and CDR2 as YFSETQ. V shed 5 bases and J 4 bases; nucleotides not matched to a gene: 17. The CDR3 sequence is 18 residues long. CDR3 sequence reads: CASRRQSGSIGGYNEQFF. Here the CDR3 DNA reads TGCGCCAGCAGGAGGCAGAGCGGGAGCATCGGCGGATACAATGAGCAGTTCTTC.

The V call is TRBV25-1, the J call TRBJ2-1; D gene uncertain. This CDR3 spans 14 amino acids. Germline-derived CDR1 and CDR2 are MGHDK and SYGVNS. V was clipped by 5 bases and J by 6 bases, with 14 bases between them. In DNA, the CDR3 is TGTGCCAGCAGTCGTGTGGCGAGTCGCAATGAGCAGTTCTTC. Amino acids: CASSRVASRNEQFF.

This clonotype was detected once. The gene calls are TRBV10-3 and TRBJ1-2; D is undetermined. There are 14 residues in the CDR3. CDR1 is ENHRY, CDR2 SYGVKD, per germline. Trimming cost V 11 bases and J 2 bases, with 18 bases left between them. The CDR3 reads CASSGGVGNYGYTF. The DNA for the CDR3 is TGTGCCTCGAGTGGTGGGGTCGGGAACTATGGCTACACCTTC.

The table lists this clonotype with a few counts. DNA of the CDR3: TGTGCCAGCAGTTCGGTCGGAGGCTTAGAGACCCAGTACTTC. It encodes CASSSVGGLETQYF. The rearrangement joins TRBV12-3 or TRBV12-4 to TRBJ2-5; the D gene is possibly TRBD2 (5 bases). V was pared by 4 bases and J by 4 bases, with 13 bases between. The CDR3 is 14 amino acids.

In nucleotides, the CDR3 is TGTGCCAGCGGACTCTCTGCCCTCAATGAGCAGTACTTC. The encoded protein is CASGLSALNEQYF. V usage is TRBV4-2 and J usage is TRBJ2-7; TRBD2 might be the D (5 bases). The CDR3 has 13 residues. The V and J ends lost 8 bases and 7 bases respectively, with 18 bases between them. Germline lookup yields CDR1 LGHNA and CDR2 YNFKEQ.

V usage is TRBV18 and J usage is TRBJ2-7, with TRBD1 identical over 10 bases. J gave up 3 bases and V 4 bases, and 9 bases lay outside the gene matches. The CDR3 is 16 residues long. Germline V lookup: CDR1 KGHSH, CDR2 LQKENI. The CDR3 coding sequence is TGTGCCAGCTCACGGGCCCGGGACAGGGGTAGCTACGAGCAGTACTTC. It specifies CASSRARDRGSYEQYF.

The gene calls are TRBV28 and TRBJ2-5; D possibly corresponds to TRBD1 (6 bases). With the DNA end fitting TRBJ2-7 better, the J assignment may be wrong. The CDR3 totals 12 residues. Germline lookup yields CDR1 MDHEN and CDR2 SYDVKM. The CDR3 is CASMDRAFEQYF. CDR3 DNA sequence: TGTGCCAGCATGGACAGAGCGTTCGAGCAGTACTTC.

This clonotype has ten or more counts. This chain joins TRBV5-1 and TRBJ2-1, with 7 nucleotides matching TRBD2. Germline loops: CDR1 SGHRS, CDR2 YFSETQ. The CDR3 has 15 residues. Trimming removed 5 bases from V and 9 bases from J; junction bases left unmatched: 14. CDR3 protein: CASRPGGWGTSEQFF. CDR3 nucleotides: TGCGCCAGCAGACCCGGGGGGTGGGGAACAAGTGAGCAGTTCTTC.

The sample holds a few counts of this clonotype. The V and J genes are TRBV12-3 or TRBV12-4 and TRBJ2-1; the D gene is possibly TRBD2 (7 bases). This CDR3 region has 14 residues. The V and J ends lost 5 bases and 9 bases respectively, with 17 bases between them. CDR3 DNA sequence: TGTGCCAGCAGTCAGGGGTCCGGGAGGTTTGAGCAGTTCTTC. This translates into CASSQGSGRFEQFF.

The chain carries TRBV10-3 and TRBJ2-3; a possible D gene is TRBD2 (6 bases). This CDR3 is 15 amino acids long. Germline loops: CDR1 ENHRY, CDR2 SYGVKD. V lost 4 bases, J lost 5 bases, and 16 bases lay in between. CDR3 coding DNA: TGTGCCATCAGTGCTTTCGGGAGAATGGAAGATACGCAGTATTTT. It specifies CAISAFGRMEDTQYF.

This clonotype appeared a few times. The chain combines TRBV6-1 with TRBJ2-3; weak D call: TRBD1 (6 bases). The CDR3 consists of 13 residues. V lost 7 bases, J lost 4 bases, and 12 bases lay in between. Germline loops: CDR1 MNHNS, CDR2 SASEGT. The CDR3 coding sequence is TGTGCCAGCATCGGACAGAGGGCAGATACGCAGTATTTT. Amino acids: CASIGQRADTQYF.

This chain connects TRBV27 to TRBJ2-3; D not certain. The V end was cut by 1 base, the J end by 0 bases, with 8 bases between. The CDR3 runs to 15 residues. Germline V CDR1 and CDR2: MNHEY, SMNVEV (reference sequence). Written as DNA, the CDR3 is TGTGCCAGCAGTTTATTGGACGGGAGCACAGATACGCAGTATTTT. Translated: CASSLLDGSTDTQYF.

The rearrangement joins TRBV4-1 to TRBJ2-1; 7 bases agree with TRBD1. Trimming removed 1 base from V and 10 bases from J; junction bases left unmatched: 16. CDR1 is MGHRA and CDR2 is YSYEKL in the germline V gene. The CDR3 length is 17 residues. The CDR3 DNA is TGCGCCAGCAGCCAAGCTTCCGGGGACAGTTGGGGCCACGAGCAGTTCTTC. This sequence encodes CASSQASGDSWGHEQFF.